This T cell receptor beta chain was documented in a study of T cell clones after liver transplantation. Looking at the study overall: Immunosuppression withdrawal was tried within 2 years after liver transplantation in this trial. Samples came pre-transplant, pre-randomization before withdrawal, and post-randomization after withdrawal ended.

Method: immunoSEQ multiplex PCR; TCRdb's copy keeps in-frame clones and lacks some. The sample comprises 95,000 to 110,000 clones, around four fifths of which are singletons, and around 3% rests with the top ten. In this sample, this clone turned up a few times. This TCR was recovered from a human patient who received a liver transplant. Some of the T cells might come from the graft donor. The sample was CD4+ T cells from blood, taken around 44 months after liver transplant.

CDR3 residues: CASGKASLSSNEQFF. DNA of the CDR3: TGTGCCAGCGGGAAGGCTAGCTTGAGTTCAAATGAGCAGTTCTTC. The V call is TRBV6-1, the J call TRBJ2-1, with D perhaps TRBD2 (5 bases). Trimming stripped 8 bases from V and 7 bases from J, with 21 bases between. This CDR3 is 15 amino acids long. Germline V gene sequence: CDR1 MNHNS, CDR2 SASEGT.